This is a list of T cell receptor beta chains from one sample in a study of T-cell reconstitution after alpha-beta-depleted transplantation in children. TCRdb redid the calling of the PCR reads with MiXCR, one entry per CDR3 protein. The sample lists over 550,000 distinct CDR3 sequences; roughly a tenth were seen once. The sample here was PBMCs from the stem cell graft donor, taken from the stem cell graft. These receptors all stem from a human donor who donated a stem cell graft to a child with acute myeloid leukemia. Each CDR3 is given with its conserved first and last residue. D genes are given only for firm matches. Where a row states a size, it is once, few, many or the class of an expanded clone; other rows omit it.

j_call	v_call	clone_size	d_call	cdr3_length	cdr3_aa	cdr3_nt
TRBJ2-7	TRBV28	many	.	13	CASSLLATYEQYF	TGTGCCAGCAGTTTGCTAGCCACCTACGAGCAGTACTTC
TRBJ2-4	TRBV29-1	.	TRBD2	15	CSAEGTSGTKNIQYF	TGCAGCGCGGAAGGGACTAGCGGGACCAAAAACATTCAGTACTTC
TRBJ2-1	TRBV11-2	many	.	16	CASSLGAGVAYNEQFF	TGTGCCAGCAGCTTAGGAGCGGGTGTAGCCTACAATGAGCAGTTCTTC
TRBJ2-3	TRBV12-3/TRBV12-4	many	.	11	CASQTADTQYF	TGTGCCAGCCAGACGGCAGATACGCAGTATTTT
TRBJ2-2	TRBV7-2	.	TRBD2	17	CASSLLFSGSVNGELFF	TGTGCCAGCAGCTTACTCTTTAGCGGGAGTGTAAACGGGGAGCTGTTTTTT
TRBJ2-5	TRBV7-2	.	.	14	CASSFASAQETQYF	TGTGCCAGCAGCTTTGCTAGCGCCCAAGAGACCCAGTACTTC
TRBJ2-2	TRBV7-2	.	.	14	CASSLRLSTGELFF	TGTGCCAGCAGCTTGAGACTAAGCACCGGGGAGCTGTTTTTT
TRBJ2-1	TRBV27	.	TRBD2	19	CASSLSGVPGTIDYNEQFF	TGTGCCAGCAGTTTATCGGGAGTGCCCGGGACTATCGACTACAATGAGCAGTTCTTC
TRBJ2-7	TRBV29-1	.	.	12	CSVVGALNEQYF	TGCAGCGTTGTCGGAGCCCTAAACGAGCAGTACTTC
TRBJ2-1	TRBV4-2	.	.	13	CASSQDSNNEQFF	TGTGCCAGCAGCCAAGATTCCAACAATGAGCAGTTCTTC
TRBJ2-5	TRBV29-1	.	.	10	CSGQEGTQYF	TGCAGCGGACAGGAGGGGACCCAGTACTTC
TRBJ2-1	TRBV7-2	.	.	15	CASSLGILSYNEQFF	TGTGCCAGCTCGCTCGGGATATTGTCCTACAATGAGCAGTTCTTC
TRBJ1-1	TRBV19	.	.	12	CASSMTKTEAFF	TGTGCCAGTAGTATGACCAAGACTGAAGCTTTCTTT
TRBJ2-3	TRBV30	.	.	16	CAWSVLAGRHADTQYF	TGTGCCTGGAGTGTACTCGCGGGGAGGCACGCAGATACGCAGTATTTT
TRBJ2-5	TRBV5-1	few	.	15	CASSSQDGGGETQYF	TGCGCCAGCAGCTCACAGGACGGGGGTGGGGAGACCCAGTACTTC
TRBJ2-1	TRBV28	many	.	17	CASSLLKRMGSYNEQFF	TGTGCCAGCAGTTTATTAAAGCGGATGGGCTCCTACAATGAGCAGTTCTTC
TRBJ2-2	TRBV20-1	few	.	14	CSSLGDGNTGELFF	TGCAGCTCACTGGGGGACGGGAACACCGGGGAGCTGTTTTTT
TRBJ2-7	TRBV20-1	few	.	12	CSAMTASGEQYF	TGCAGTGCGATGACAGCGTCCGGCGAGCAGTACTTC
TRBJ2-1	TRBV12-3/TRBV12-4	few	TRBD2	17	CASSPTRLAGGQKEQFF	TGTGCCAGCAGTCCGACCCGGTTAGCGGGAGGGCAAAAAGAGCAGTTCTTC
TRBJ2-7	TRBV29-1	few	.	14	CSVSLREGVYEQYF	TGCAGCGTTTCCTTGAGAGAGGGGGTCTACGAGCAGTACTTC
TRBJ2-1	TRBV6-2/TRBV6-3	.	.	16	CASSFGRGGVRDEQFF	TGTGCCAGCAGTTTCGGACGAGGAGGTGTTCGCGATGAGCAGTTCTTC
TRBJ2-7	TRBV27	.	.	15	CASSPSGGPYYEQYF	TGTGCCAGCAGCCCCTCGGGTGGACCTTACTACGAGCAGTACTTC
TRBJ2-1	TRBV4-3	many	.	18	CASSQELPAGHTYNEQFF	TGCGCCAGCAGCCAAGAACTTCCGGCGGGACACACCTACAATGAGCAGTTCTTC
TRBJ2-1	TRBV29-1	few	TRBD2	14	CSAGTSGSRDEQFF	TGCAGCGCAGGGACTAGCGGGAGCCGGGATGAGCAGTTCTTC
TRBJ2-7	TRBV9	few	.	15	CASSGARGANNEQYF	TGTGCCAGCAGCGGGGCACGGGGGGCGAACAACGAGCAGTACTTC